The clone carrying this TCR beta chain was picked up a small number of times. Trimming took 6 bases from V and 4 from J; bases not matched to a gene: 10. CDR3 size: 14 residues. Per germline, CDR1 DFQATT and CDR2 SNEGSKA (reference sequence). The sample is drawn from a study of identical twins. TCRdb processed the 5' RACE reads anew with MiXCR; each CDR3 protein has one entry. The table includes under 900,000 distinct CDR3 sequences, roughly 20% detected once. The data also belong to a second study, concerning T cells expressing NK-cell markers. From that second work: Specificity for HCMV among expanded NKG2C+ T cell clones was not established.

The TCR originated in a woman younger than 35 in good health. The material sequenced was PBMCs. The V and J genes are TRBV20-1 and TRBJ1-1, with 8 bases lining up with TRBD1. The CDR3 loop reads CSAERTGRVTEAFF. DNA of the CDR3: TGCAGTGCCGAACGGACAGGGCGGGTCACTGAAGCTTTCTTT.